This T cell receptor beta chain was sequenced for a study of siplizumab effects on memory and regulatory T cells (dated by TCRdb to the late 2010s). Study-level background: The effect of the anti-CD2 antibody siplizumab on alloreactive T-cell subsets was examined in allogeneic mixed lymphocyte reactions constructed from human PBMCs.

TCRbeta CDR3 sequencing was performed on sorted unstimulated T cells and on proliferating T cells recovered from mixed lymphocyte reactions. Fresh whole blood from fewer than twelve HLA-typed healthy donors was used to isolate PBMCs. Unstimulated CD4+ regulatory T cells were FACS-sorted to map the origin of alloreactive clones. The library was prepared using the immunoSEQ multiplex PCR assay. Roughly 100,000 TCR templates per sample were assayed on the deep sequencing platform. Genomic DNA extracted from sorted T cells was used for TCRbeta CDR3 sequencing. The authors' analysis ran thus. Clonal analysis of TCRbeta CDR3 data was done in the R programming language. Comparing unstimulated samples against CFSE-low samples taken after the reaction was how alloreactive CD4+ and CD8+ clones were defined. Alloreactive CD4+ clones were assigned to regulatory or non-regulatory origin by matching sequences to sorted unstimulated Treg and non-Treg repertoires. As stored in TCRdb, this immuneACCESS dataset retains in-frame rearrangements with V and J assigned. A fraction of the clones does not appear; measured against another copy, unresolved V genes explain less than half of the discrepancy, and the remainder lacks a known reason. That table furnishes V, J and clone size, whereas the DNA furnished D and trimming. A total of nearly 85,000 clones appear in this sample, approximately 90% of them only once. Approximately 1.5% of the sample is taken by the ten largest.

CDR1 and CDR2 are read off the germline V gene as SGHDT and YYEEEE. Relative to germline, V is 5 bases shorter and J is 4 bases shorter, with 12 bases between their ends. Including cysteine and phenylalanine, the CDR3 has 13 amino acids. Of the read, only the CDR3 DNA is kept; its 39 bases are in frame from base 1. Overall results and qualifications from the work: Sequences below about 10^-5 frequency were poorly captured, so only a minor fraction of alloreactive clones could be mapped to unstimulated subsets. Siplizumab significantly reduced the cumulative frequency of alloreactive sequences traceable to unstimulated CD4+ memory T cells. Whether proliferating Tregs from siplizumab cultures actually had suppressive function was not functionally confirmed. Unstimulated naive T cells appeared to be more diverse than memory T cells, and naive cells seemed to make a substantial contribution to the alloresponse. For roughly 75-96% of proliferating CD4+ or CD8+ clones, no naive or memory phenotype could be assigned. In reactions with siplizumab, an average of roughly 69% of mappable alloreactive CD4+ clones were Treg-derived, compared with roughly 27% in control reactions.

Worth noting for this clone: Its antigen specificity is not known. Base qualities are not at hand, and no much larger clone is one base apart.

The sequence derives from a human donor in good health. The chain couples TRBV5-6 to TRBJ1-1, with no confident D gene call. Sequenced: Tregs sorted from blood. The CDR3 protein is CASRSAGVTEAFF. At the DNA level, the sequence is TGTGCCAGCAGATCGGCAGGAGTCACTGAAGCTTTCTTT.